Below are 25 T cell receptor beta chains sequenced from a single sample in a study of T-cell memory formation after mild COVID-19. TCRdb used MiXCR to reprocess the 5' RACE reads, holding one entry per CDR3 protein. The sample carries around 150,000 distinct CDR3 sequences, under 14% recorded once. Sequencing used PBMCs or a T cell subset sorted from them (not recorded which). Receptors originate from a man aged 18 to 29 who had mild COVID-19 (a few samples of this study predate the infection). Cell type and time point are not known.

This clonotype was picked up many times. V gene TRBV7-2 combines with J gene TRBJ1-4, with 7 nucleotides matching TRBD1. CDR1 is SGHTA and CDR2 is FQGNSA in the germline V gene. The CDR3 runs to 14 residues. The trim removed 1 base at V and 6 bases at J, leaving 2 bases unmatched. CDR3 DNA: TGTGCCAGCAGCTTAGACGGGACAGATGAAAAACTGTTTTTT. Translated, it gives CASSLDGTDEKLFF.

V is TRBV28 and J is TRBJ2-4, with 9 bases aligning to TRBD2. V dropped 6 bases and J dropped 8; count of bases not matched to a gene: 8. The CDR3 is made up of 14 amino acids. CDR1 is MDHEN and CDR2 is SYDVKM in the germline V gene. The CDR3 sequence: CASRKAGGSDIQYF. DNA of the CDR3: TGTGCCAGCAGGAAAGCGGGGGGATCGGACATTCAGTACTTC. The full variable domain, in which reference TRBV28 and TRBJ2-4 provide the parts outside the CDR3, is DVKVTQSSRYLVKRTGEKVFLECVQDMDHENMFWYRQDPGLGLRLIYFSYDVKMKEKGDIPEGYSVSREKKERFSLILESASTNQTSMYLCASRKAGGSDIQYFGAGTRLSVL.

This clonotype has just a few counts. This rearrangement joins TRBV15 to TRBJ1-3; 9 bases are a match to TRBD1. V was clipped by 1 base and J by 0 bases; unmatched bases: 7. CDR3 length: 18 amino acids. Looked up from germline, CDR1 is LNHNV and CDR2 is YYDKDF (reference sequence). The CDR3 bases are TGTGCCACCAGCAGAGGTCGACAGGGGGTCTCCTCTGGAAACACCATATATTTT. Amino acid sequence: CATSRGRQGVSSGNTIYF.

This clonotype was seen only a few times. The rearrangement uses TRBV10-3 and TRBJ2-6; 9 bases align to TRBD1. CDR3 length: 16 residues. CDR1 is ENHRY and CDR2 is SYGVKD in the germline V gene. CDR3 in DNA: TGTGCTTCAGTCCCGGGACAGGGAACCGGGGCCAACGTCCTGACTTTC. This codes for CASVPGQGTGANVLTF.

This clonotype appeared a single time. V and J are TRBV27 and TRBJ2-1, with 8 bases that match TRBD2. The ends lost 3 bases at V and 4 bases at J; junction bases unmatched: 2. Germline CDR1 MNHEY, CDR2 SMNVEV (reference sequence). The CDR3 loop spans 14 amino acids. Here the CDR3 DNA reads TGTGCCAGCAGTTTTAGCGGGGCATACAATGAGCAGTTCTTC. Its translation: CASSFSGAYNEQFF.

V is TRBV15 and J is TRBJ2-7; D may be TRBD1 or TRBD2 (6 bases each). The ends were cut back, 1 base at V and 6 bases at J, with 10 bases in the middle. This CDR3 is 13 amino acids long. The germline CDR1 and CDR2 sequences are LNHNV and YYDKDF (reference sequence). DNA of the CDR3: TGTGCCACCAGCAGAGTCAAGGGGGGCGAGCAGTACGTC. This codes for CATSRVKGGEQYV.

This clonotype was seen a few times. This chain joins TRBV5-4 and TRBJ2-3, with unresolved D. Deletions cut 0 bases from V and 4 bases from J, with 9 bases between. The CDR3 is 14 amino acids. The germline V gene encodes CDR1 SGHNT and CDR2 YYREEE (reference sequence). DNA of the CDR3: TGTGCCAGCAGCTTGGCGATTGGGGCAGATACGCAGTATTTT. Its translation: CASSLAIGADTQYF. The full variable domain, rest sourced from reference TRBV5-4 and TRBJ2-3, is ETGVTQSPTHLIKTRGQQVTLRCSSQSGHNTVSWYQQALGQGPQFIFQYYREEENGRGNFPPRFSGLQFPNYSSELNVNALELDDSALYLCASSLAIGADTQYFGPGTRLTVL.

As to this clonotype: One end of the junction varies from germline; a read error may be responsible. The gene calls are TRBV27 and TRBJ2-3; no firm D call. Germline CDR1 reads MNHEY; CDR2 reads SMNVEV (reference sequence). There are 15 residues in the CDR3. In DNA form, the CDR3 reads TGTGCCAGCAGTCCCTTGGGGTCTCGCACAGATATGCAGTATTTT. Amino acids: CASSPLGSRTDMQYF.

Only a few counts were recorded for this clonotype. CDR3 sequence (DNA): TGCGCCAGCAGCTCGGGGGCAGACAGGGCAGCCCAGTACTTC. This encodes CASSSGADRAAQYF. V and J are TRBV5-1 and TRBJ2-5; D possibly corresponds to TRBD1 (7 bases). The germline CDR1 and CDR2 sequences are SGHRS and YFSETQ. The V end lost 3 bases, the J end lost 9 bases, and 18 bases lay between the germline ends. This CDR3 has 14 residues.

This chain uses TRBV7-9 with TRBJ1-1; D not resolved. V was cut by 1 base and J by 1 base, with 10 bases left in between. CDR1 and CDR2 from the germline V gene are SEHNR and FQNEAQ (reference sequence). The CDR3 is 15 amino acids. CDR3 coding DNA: TGTGCCAGCAGCTTAGTCCCGGAAAAGAACACTGAAGCTTTCTTT. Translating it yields CASSLVPEKNTEAFF.

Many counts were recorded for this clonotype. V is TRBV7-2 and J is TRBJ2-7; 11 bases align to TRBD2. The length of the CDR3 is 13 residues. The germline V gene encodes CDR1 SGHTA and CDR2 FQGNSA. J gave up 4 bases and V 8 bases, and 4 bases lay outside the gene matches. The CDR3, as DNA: TGTGCCAGCGGGCTAGCGGGGGGATACGAGCAGTACGTC. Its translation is CASGLAGGYEQYV.

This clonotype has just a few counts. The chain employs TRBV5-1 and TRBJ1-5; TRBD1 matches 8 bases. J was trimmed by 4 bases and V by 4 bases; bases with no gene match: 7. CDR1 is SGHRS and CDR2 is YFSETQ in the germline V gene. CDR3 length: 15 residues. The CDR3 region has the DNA TGCGCCAGCAGCCAAAGACAGGGGTCGAATCAGCCCCAGCATTTT. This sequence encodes CASSQRQGSNQPQHF.

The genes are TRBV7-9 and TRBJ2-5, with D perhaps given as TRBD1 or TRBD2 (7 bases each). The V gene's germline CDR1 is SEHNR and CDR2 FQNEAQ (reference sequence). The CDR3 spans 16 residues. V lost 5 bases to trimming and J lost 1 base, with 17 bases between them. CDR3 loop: CASSPQGGGPQETQYF. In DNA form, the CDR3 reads TGTGCCAGCAGCCCCCAGGGAGGGGGCCCCCAAGAGACCCAGTACTTC.

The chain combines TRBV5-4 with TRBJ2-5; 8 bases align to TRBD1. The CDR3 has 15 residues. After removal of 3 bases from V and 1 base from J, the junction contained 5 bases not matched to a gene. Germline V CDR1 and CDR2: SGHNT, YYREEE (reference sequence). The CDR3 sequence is CASSSGTGPQETQYF. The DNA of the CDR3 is TGTGCCAGCAGCTCCGGGACAGGACCCCAAGAGACCCAGTACTTC.

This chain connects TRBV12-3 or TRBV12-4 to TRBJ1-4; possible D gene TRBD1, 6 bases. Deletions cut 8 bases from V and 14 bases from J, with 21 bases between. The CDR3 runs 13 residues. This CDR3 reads CASGGRGPTYLFF. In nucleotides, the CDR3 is TGTGCCAGCGGAGGCAGGGGCCCAACCTACCTGTTTTTT.

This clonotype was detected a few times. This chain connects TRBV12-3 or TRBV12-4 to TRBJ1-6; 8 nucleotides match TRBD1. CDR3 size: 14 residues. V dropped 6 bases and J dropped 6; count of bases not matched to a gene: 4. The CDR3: CASRAGGRNSPLHF. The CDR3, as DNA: TGTGCCAGCAGAGCAGGGGGCCGTAATTCACCCCTCCACTTT.

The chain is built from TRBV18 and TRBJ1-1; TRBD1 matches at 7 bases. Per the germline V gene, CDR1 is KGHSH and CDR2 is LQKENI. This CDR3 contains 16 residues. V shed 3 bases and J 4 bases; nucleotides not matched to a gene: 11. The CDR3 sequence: CASSPLSGGGRTEAFF. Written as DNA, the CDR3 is TGTGCCAGCTCACCCCTTTCAGGGGGAGGTCGCACTGAAGCTTTCTTT.

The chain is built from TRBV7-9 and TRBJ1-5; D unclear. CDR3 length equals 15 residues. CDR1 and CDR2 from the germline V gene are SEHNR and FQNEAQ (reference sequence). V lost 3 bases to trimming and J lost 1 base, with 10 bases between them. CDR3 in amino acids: CASSFREDSNQPQHF. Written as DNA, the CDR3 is TGTGCCAGCAGCTTTAGGGAAGACAGCAATCAGCCCCAGCATTTT.

The CDR3 is CASSQEDTGSPLHF. The CDR3 DNA reads TGCGCCAGCAGCCAAGAGGACACGGGTTCACCCCTCCACTTT. This chain links TRBV4-3 with TRBJ1-6; TRBD1 might be the D (5 bases). The CDR3 spans 14 residues. V lost 0 bases and J lost 9, with 9 bases in between. Germline lookup yields CDR1 LGHNA and CDR2 YSLEER.

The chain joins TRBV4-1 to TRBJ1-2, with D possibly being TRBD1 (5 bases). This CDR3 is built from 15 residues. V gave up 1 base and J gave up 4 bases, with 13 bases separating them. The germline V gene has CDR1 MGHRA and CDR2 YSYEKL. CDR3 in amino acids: CASSQAGKGSYGYTF. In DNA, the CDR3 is TGCGCCAGCAGCCAAGCGGGAAAGGGGAGCTATGGCTACACCTTC.

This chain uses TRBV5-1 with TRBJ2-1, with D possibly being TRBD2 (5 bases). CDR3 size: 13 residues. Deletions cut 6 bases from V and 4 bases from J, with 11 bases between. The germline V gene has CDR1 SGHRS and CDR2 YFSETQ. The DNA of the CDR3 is TGCGCCAGCACCTCTGGGGAGTACAATGAGCAGTTCTTC. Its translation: CASTSGEYNEQFF.

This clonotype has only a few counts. This chain's CDR3 is CASREGVNEKLFF. CDR3 in DNA: TGCGCCAGCAGAGAGGGGGTTAATGAAAAACTGTTTTTT. The chain joins TRBV5-1 to TRBJ1-4; D may be TRBD1 (6 bases). Germline values: CDR1 SGHRS, CDR2 YFSETQ. V was trimmed by 5 bases and J by 4 bases, leaving 9 bases between them. The CDR3 consists of 13 residues.

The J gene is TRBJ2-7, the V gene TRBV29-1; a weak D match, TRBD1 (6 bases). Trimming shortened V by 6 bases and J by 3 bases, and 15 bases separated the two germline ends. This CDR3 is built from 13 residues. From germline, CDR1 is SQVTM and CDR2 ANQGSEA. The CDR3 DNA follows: TGCAGCGTGGCCTCCGACAGGCGCTACGAGCAGTACGTC. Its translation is CSVASDRRYEQYV.

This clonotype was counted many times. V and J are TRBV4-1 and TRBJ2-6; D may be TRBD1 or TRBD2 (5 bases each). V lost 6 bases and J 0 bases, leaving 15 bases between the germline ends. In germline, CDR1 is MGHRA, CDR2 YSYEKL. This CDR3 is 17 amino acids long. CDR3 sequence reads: CASRGDGYFSGANVLTF. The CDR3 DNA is TGCGCCAGCAGGGGGGACGGCTACTTCTCTGGGGCCAACGTCCTGACTTTC.

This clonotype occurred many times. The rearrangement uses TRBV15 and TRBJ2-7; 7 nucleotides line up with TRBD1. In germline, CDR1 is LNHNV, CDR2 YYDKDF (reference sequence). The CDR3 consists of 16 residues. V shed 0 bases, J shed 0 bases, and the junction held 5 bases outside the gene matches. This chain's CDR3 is CATSRDPGTASYEQYF. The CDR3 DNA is TGTGCCACCAGCAGAGATCCCGGGACAGCCTCCTACGAGCAGTACTTC.